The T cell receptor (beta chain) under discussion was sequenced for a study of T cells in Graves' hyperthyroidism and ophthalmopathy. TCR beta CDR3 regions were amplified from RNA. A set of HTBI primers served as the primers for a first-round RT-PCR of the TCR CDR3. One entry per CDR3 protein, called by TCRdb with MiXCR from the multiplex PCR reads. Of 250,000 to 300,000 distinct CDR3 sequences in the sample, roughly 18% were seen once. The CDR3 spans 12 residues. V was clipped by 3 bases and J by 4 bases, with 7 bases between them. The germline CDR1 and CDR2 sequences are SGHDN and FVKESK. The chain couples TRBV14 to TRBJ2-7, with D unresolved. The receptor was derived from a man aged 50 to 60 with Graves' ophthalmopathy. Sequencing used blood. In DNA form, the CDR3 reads TGTGCCAGCAGCCACCAGAGGTACGAGCAGTACTTC. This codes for CASSHQRYEQYF.